This T cell receptor (beta chain) was recovered during a study of cytomegalovirus exposure and HLA in healthy donors. Remarks on this clone: Its antigen remains unidentified.

PCR employed 60 Vbeta and 13 Jbeta primers. Clones were read by immunoSEQ multiplex PCR, and TCRdb kept only the in-frame ones, dropping some. This sample has 200,000 to 250,000 clones, with 65% to 85% found just once. Trimming shortened V by 5 bases and J by 4 bases, and 15 bases separated the two germline ends. This CDR3 has 14 residues. Germline CDR1 reads SGHRS; CDR2 reads YFSETQ. Findings of the study overall: The study designated 150 or so TCR beta chains cytomegalovirus-associated. Highest at DRB1 and lowest at HLA-C, TCR association rates differed among HLA loci in a later analysis. Earlier findings revealed that most TCR beta V segments proved productive either about 87% or about 30% of the time.

The sample was PBMCs. This receptor was identified in a boy aged 2-9 years in good health and CMV-seronegative. The chain carries TRBV5-1 and TRBJ2-5, with a possible D match to TRBD1 (5 bases). The CDR3 loop is CASRGQGRRETQYF. DNA of the CDR3: TGCGCCAGCAGGGGGCAAGGAAGGCGAGAGACCCAGTACTTC.